This T cell receptor (beta chain) is from a study of blood T cell repertoires in COVID-19. Study background: Samples taken during acute and convalescent COVID-19 were collected in the United States, Italy and Spain. T cells, B-cell-depleted T cells, or PBMCs provided the cDNA or gDNA that served as material.

As originally analysed: Reference gene primers were amplified, and this amplification served to estimate nucleated cell counts. Clones were read by immunoSEQ multiplex PCR, and TCRdb kept only the in-frame ones, dropping some. V and J calls and clone size are those listed in that table; D and trimming were worked out from the DNA. This table has some 100,000 clones, about nine tenths appearing once. Specimen: peripheral blood. The clonotype was recovered from a man between 65 and 85 years old who had recovered from COVID-19.

DNA for the CDR3: TGCGCCAGCAGCTTTGGGGCGGCGACTGAAGCTTTCTTT. This sequence encodes CASSFGAATEAFF. The chain joins TRBV5-1 to TRBJ1-1, with D perhaps TRBD1 (5 bases). Germline V gene data show CDR1 as SGHRS and CDR2 as YFSETQ. The V end lost 2 bases, the J end lost 5 bases, and 10 bases lay between the germline ends. This CDR3 region has 13 residues. The full variable domain, with the rest looked up from reference TRBV5-1 and TRBJ1-1, is KAGVTQTPRYLIKTRGQQVTLSCSPISGHRSVSWYQQTPGQGLQFLFEYFSETQRNKGNFPGRFSGRQFSNSRSEMNVSTLELGDSALYLCASSFGAATEAFFGQGTRLTVV.